By share, the clone carrying this T cell receptor (beta chain) ranks as medium-sized (0.01 to 0.1%). The antigen remains unidentified. The trim removed 5 bases at V and 5 bases at J, leaving 12 bases unmatched. CDR3 length: 16 residues. Germline CDR1 reads SGHNT; CDR2 reads YENEEA. Produced via immunoSEQ multiplex PCR; TCRdb's table is partial and in-frame only. The top ten clones hold about 9.6% of a sample with fewer than 9,500 clones, about 25% of them seen once. The data are from a study of sequential checkpoint blockade in melanoma. Study information: First-line arms were nivolumab then ipilimumab, or the reverse, randomized 1:1. Matched biopsies came pretreatment and at week 13 for about two dozen patients.

Treatment denoted: randomized to nivolumab then ipilimumab (arm A) or the reverse (arm B). DNA-damaging chemotherapy had not been given to any patient beforehand. General study results and limits: Mutational load did not correlate with tumor T-cell fraction or clonality.

This specimen consisted of tumor tissue (inferred from file names), obtained from a patient given nivolumab and ipilimumab in sequence. The sequence derives from a human donor with melanoma. This chain links TRBV11-3 with TRBJ2-1; 7 positions match TRBD1. CDR3 nucleotide sequence: TGTGCCAGCAGCATCAATCCGGGACAGCCAGACAATGAGCAGTTCTTC. Translated: CASSINPGQPDNEQFF.